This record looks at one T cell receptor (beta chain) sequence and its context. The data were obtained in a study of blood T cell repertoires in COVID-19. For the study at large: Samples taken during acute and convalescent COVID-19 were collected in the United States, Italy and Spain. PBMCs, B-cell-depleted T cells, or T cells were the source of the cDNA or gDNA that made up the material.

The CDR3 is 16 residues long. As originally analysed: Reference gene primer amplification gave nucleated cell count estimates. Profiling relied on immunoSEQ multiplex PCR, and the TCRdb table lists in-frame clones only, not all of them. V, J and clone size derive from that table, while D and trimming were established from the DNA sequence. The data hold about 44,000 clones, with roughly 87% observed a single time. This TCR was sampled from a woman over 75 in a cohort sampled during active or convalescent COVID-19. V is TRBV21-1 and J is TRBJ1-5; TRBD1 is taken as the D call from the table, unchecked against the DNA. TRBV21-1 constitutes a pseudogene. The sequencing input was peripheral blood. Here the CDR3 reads CASSKDRHGSNQPQHF. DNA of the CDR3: TGTGCCAGCAGCAAAGATCGACACGGTAGCAATCAGCCCCAGCATTTT.